This T cell receptor beta chain was documented in a study of regulatory T cells in long-lasting Graves disease. Arm-PCR of CDR3 regions and iRepertoire HTBI primers were used to build TCR beta libraries. Each CDR3 protein is one row after TCRdb ran MiXCR on the multiplex PCR reads. The sample yields some 410,000 distinct CDR3 sequences, roughly 17% seen once. The CDR3 length is 15 residues. V lost 2 bases to trimming and J lost 1 base, with 14 bases between them. Germline loops: CDR1 GTSNPN, CDR2 SVGIG (reference sequence). This clonotype was picked up many times. Its antigen is as yet unknown. Time point of the sample: newly diagnosed GD, antithyroid drugs for less than 3 months. RNA from PBMCs was the source of the TCR library. Study-wide findings and caveats: Small numbers of samples may have cut accuracy. Among the persistent patients, 2,741 public clonotypes were shared, more than the approximately 970 shared among new patients.

These data also featured in a second study, about T cells in Graves' hyperthyroidism and ophthalmopathy. That source adds: The HTBI set primed first-round TCR CDR3 RT-PCR. The blood repertoire included most of the expanded thyroid clonotypes above 0.001.

This material consisted of peripheral blood mononuclear cells (PBMCs), taken at new diagnosis, from a patient treated with antithyroid drugs. The chain couples TRBV30 to TRBJ1-1; D gene uncertain. This sequence originates from a woman younger than 45 with Graves disease. In nucleotides, the CDR3 is TGTGCCTGGAGTCCCCGGTTGACGGGGAACACTGAAGCTTTCTTT. Residues: CAWSPRLTGNTEAFF. Full variable domain (remainder filled in from reference TRBV30 and TRBJ1-1): SQTIHQWPATLVQPVGSPLSLECTVEGTSNPNLYWYRQAAGRGLQLLFYSVGIGQISSEVPQNLSASRPQDRQFILSSKKLLLSDSGFYLCAWSPRLTGNTEAFFGQGTRLTVV.